The 16 T cell receptor beta chains given below trace back to one sample, sequenced in a study of blood T cell repertoires in COVID-19. TCRdb's table, derived via immunoSEQ multiplex PCR, lists solely in-frame clones and lacks some. The repertoire has under 250,000 clones, about 90% of them found once; the top ten carry around 1.2%. The sequencing input was peripheral blood. All receptors come from a man between 25 and 39 years old with acute or convalescent COVID-19.

In its sample, this clone was seen once. This chain joins TRBV6-5 and TRBJ2-7; 9 nucleotides match TRBD2. CDR1 MNHEY and CDR2 SVGAGI come from the germline V gene. The ends lost 6 bases at V and 4 bases at J; junction bases unmatched: 4. This CDR3 is built from 13 residues. CDR3 in DNA: TGTGCCAGCAGAAAGCGGGAGGAATACGAGCAGTACTTC. It specifies CASRKREEYEQYF.

The rearrangement links TRBV11-3 to TRBJ2-7; 8 bases are shared with TRBD1. CDR1 and CDR2 from the germline V gene are SGHNT and YENEEA. The CDR3 is 14 amino acids. The trim removed 1 base at V and 1 base at J, leaving 0 bases unmatched. The CDR3 sequence is CASSLGTGSYEQYF. Written as DNA, the CDR3 is TGTGCCAGCAGCTTAGGGACAGGGTCCTACGAGCAGTACTTC.

The chain couples TRBV28 to TRBJ1-2; 7 bases line up with TRBD1. Germline V lookup: CDR1 MDHEN, CDR2 SYDVKM. This CDR3 has 15 amino acids. V was pared by 6 bases and J by 4 bases, with 11 bases of the junction left unmatched. The CDR3 loop reads CASRYPGTASYGYTF. The CDR3 DNA follows: TGTGCCAGCAGGTACCCCGGGACAGCCTCCTATGGCTACACCTTC.

The chain joins TRBV7-3 to TRBJ2-3, with D perhaps matching TRBD1 (5 bases). Germline V gene sequence: CDR1 SGHTA, CDR2 FQGTGA. V was trimmed by 0 bases and J by 4 bases, leaving 8 bases between them. The CDR3 has 14 residues. CDR3 nucleotides: TGTGCCAGCAGCTTAACGACAGCCTCAGATACGCAGTATTTT. It translates to CASSLTTASDTQYF.

The J gene is TRBJ1-2, the V gene TRBV18; D possibly corresponds to TRBD1 (6 bases). Trimming left V 3 bases short and J 10 bases short, with 15 bases between. CDR3 size: 13 residues. Germline lookup yields CDR1 KGHSH and CDR2 LQKENI. The CDR3 nucleotides read TGTGCCAGCTCACCTGACCGAGGACAGTCCTACACCTTC. Translated: CASSPDRGQSYTF.

CDR3: CASSQEPGQRGELFF. DNA of the CDR3: TGTGCCAGCAGCCAGGAACCGGGACAGCGCGGGGAGCTGTTTTTT. The chain recombines TRBV3-1 (or the pseudogene TRBV3-2) with TRBJ2-2, with 7 nucleotides matching TRBD1. Unmatched junction bases numbered 8, after V lost 3 bases and J lost 7 bases. The germline CDR1 and CDR2 sequences are LGHDT and YNNKEL (reference sequence). The CDR3 sequence is 15 residues long.

The chain employs TRBV19 and TRBJ2-7, with a tentative D call TRBD2 (6 bases). The CDR3 is 14 residues long. Germline-derived CDR1 and CDR2 are LNHDA and SQIVND (reference sequence). The V and J ends lost 3 bases and 3 bases respectively, with 12 bases between them. The CDR3 loop is CASSMGGVLYEQYF. CDR3 bases: TGTGCCAGTAGTATGGGCGGGGTACTCTACGAGCAGTACTTC.

The rearrangement joins TRBV28 to TRBJ2-7; 8 bases are a match to TRBD2. V gave up 4 bases and J gave up 4 bases; unmatched junction bases: 9. From germline, CDR1 is MDHEN and CDR2 SYDVKM. There are 15 residues in the CDR3. CDR3 coding DNA: TGTGCCAGCAGTTCCATAGCGGGACCAATGTACGAGCAGTACTTC. Amino acid sequence: CASSSIAGPMYEQYF.

This clone was recorded once. The chain uses TRBV5-1 and TRBJ2-2; D perhaps matches TRBD2 (6 bases). Trimming took 2 bases from V and 4 from J, leaving 15 bases between them. CDR3 size: 16 residues. Germline CDR1 is SGHRS and CDR2 is YFSETQ. CDR3 loop: CASSFGGEIITGELFF. Written as DNA, the CDR3 is TGCGCCAGCAGCTTCGGAGGGGAGATAATCACCGGGGAGCTGTTTTTT.

The rearrangement links TRBV5-6 to TRBJ2-5; 14 positions agree with TRBD2. With V trimmed by 0 bases and J by 7 bases, 11 bases remained unmatched. Looked up from germline, CDR1 is SGHDT and CDR2 is YYEEEE. This CDR3 region has 18 residues. For the CDR3, the DNA is TGTGCCAGCAGCTTGGTCCCCCTGACTAGCGGGGGGGGAGGGACCCAGTACTTC. Translated: CASSLVPLTSGGGGTQYF. Full variable domain (missing parts from reference TRBV5-6 and TRBJ2-5): DAGVTQSPTHLIKTRGQQVTLRCSPKSGHDTVSWYQQALGQGPQFIFQYYEEEERQRGNFPDRFSGHQFPNYSSELNVNALLLGDSALYLCASSLVPLTSGGGGTQYFGPGTRLLVL.

V usage is TRBV6-4 and J usage is TRBJ2-1, with 8 bases fitting TRBD1. The CDR3 sequence is 13 residues long. V lost 4 bases to trimming and J lost 10 bases; unmatched junction nucleotides: 6. Germline V gene data show CDR1 as MRHNA and CDR2 as SNTAGT. The CDR3 sequence is CASSVDRAGEQFF. In DNA, the CDR3 is TGTGCCAGCAGTGTGGACAGGGCAGGGGAGCAGTTCTTC.

This chain uses TRBV27 with TRBJ2-7; 8 bases map to TRBD2. Looked up from germline, CDR1 is MNHEY and CDR2 is SMNVEV (reference sequence). V shed 1 base, J shed 2 bases, and the junction held 13 bases outside the gene matches. This CDR3 has 18 amino acids. CDR3 in DNA: TGTGCCAGCAGTTTATGGTTTTCGGGGGGGGAGAGGGCCTACGAGCAGTACTTC. It specifies CASSLWFSGGERAYEQYF.

The chain links TRBV6-5 to TRBJ2-3; 10 bases are a match to TRBD2. Germline trimming cut 6 bases from V and 13 bases from J; bases unmatched to any gene: 7. The CDR3 is 12 residues long. In germline, CDR1 is MNHEY, CDR2 SVGAGI. CDR3 loop: CASRSLAGAEYF. DNA for the CDR3: TGTGCCAGCAGGAGTCTAGCGGGGGCCGAGTATTTT.

The J gene is TRBJ2-3, the V gene TRBV9; D gene unclear. CDR3 length: 13 amino acids. The germline CDR1 and CDR2 sequences are SGDLS and YYNGEE. V dropped 6 bases and J dropped 0 bases, with 8 bases sitting between them. In nucleotides, the CDR3 is TGTGCCAGCACCCCGGGTAGCACAGATACGCAGTATTTT. Translation gives CASTPGSTDTQYF.

The chain recombines TRBV27 with TRBJ2-3; D not certain. The germline V and J ends were trimmed by 8 bases and 6 bases, with 12 bases remaining between them. The CDR3 has 12 residues. Looked up from germline, CDR1 is MNHEY and CDR2 is SMNVEV (reference sequence). CDR3: CASRSLVDTQYF. The CDR3 DNA sequence: TGTGCCAGCCGGAGCCTTGTGGATACGCAGTATTTT.

This sequence joins TRBV3-1 (or the pseudogene TRBV3-2) and TRBJ1-6, with D hard to call. The CDR3 loop spans 13 amino acids. Germline V gene sequence: CDR1 LGHDT, CDR2 YNNKEL (reference sequence). V lost 0 bases and J lost 14, with 11 bases in between. CDR3 sequence: CASSQDVGVTLHF. In DNA, the CDR3 is TGTGCCAGCAGCCAAGATGTCGGAGTTACCCTCCACTTT.